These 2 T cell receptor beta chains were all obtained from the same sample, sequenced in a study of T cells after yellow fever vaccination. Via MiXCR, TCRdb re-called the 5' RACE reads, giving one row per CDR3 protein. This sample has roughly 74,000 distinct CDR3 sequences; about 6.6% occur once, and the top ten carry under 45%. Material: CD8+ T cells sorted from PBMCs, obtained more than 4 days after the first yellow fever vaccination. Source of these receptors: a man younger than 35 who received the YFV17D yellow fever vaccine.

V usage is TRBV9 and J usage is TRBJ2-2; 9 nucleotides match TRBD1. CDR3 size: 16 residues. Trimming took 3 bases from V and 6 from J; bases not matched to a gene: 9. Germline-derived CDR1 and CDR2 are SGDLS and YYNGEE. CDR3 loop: CASSGQGDRAAGELFF. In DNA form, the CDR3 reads TGTGCCAGCAGCGGCCAGGGGGACAGGGCGGCCGGGGAGCTGTTTTTT.

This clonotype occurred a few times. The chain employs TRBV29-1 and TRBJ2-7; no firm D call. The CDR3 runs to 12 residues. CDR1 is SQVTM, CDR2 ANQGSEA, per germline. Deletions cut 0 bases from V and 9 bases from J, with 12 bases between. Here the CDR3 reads CSVEDRTLSQYF. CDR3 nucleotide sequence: TGCAGCGTTGAAGACAGGACCCTATCGCAGTACTTC.